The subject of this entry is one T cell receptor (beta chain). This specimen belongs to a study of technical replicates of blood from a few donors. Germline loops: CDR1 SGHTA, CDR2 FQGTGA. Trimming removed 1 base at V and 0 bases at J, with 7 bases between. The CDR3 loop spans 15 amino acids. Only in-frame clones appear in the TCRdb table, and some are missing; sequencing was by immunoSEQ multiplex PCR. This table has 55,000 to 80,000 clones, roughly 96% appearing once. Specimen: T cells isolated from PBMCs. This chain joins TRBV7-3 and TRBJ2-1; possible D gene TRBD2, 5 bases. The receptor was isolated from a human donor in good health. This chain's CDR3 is CASSLIAGSYNEQFF. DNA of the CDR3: TGTGCCAGCAGCTTAATTGCGGGCTCCTACAATGAGCAGTTCTTC.